Each of the 14 T cell receptor beta chains below was sequenced from the same sample in a study of T cells after yellow fever vaccination. TCRdb re-called the 5' RACE reads with MiXCR, one entry per CDR3 protein. The sample consists of more than 55,000 distinct CDR3 sequences, 6.5% to 9% of them appearing once. This material consisted of CD8+ T cells sorted from PBMCs, taken 15 days after the yellow fever booster vaccination. Receptors originate from a man aged 25-40 years who received the YFV17D yellow fever vaccine.

This clonotype was observed many times. The rearrangement links TRBV3-1 to TRBJ2-7, with 8 bases lining up with TRBD2. This CDR3 contains 16 residues. The junction had 8 bases not matched to a gene; V was cut back by 4 bases and J by 0 bases. From germline, CDR1 is LGHDT and CDR2 YNNKEL (reference sequence). CDR3 nucleotides: TGTGCCAGCAGCCCTTACTCTAGCGGGCGCTCCTACGAGCAGTACTTC. Amino acids: CASSPYSSGRSYEQYF.

This clonotype was observed a few times. V and J are TRBV5-1 and TRBJ2-1; D call uncertain. V was clipped by 4 bases and J by 6 bases, with 20 bases between them. The CDR3 length is 16 residues. Germline V CDR1 and CDR2: SGHRS, YFSETQ. CDR3 nucleotide sequence: TGCGCCAGCAGCGAACACGAACCGCATCCCCTCAATGAGCAGTTCTTC. As protein: CASSEHEPHPLNEQFF.

This rearrangement joins TRBV30 to TRBJ1-5; D gene unclear. Trimming left V 0 bases short and J 4 bases short, with 13 bases between. CDR1 and CDR2 (germline): GTSNPN, SVGIG (reference sequence). The CDR3 length is 15 residues. The CDR3 DNA follows: TGTGCCTGGAGTGTAGGGCAGGTAATGAATCAGCCCCAGCATTTT. This translates into CAWSVGQVMNQPQHF.

This clonotype has at least ten counts. This chain uses TRBV10-2 with TRBJ1-1; TRBD1 is a possible D gene (5 bases). The CDR3 runs 13 residues. Germline CDR1 and CDR2: WSHSY and SAAADI. V was trimmed by 10 bases and J by 1 base, leaving 13 bases between them. CDR3 amino acids: CATHMGPNTEAFF. The CDR3 region has the DNA TGCGCCACCCATATGGGGCCGAACACTGAAGCTTTCTTT.

This clonotype was picked up many times. The chain links TRBV6-2 or TRBV6-3 to TRBJ2-1; the D gene is possibly TRBD2 (5 bases). This CDR3 has 15 amino acids. Trimming pared 6 bases from V and 8 bases from J, leaving 20 bases between. Germline CDR1 is MNHEY and CDR2 is SVGEGT. CDR3: CASSLGLGYGDEQFF. The CDR3 coding sequence is TGTGCCAGCAGCTTAGGACTGGGTTACGGGGATGAGCAGTTCTTC.

This clonotype was picked up many times. The J gene is TRBJ2-6, the V gene TRBV29-1; D call uncertain. The ends were cut back, 0 bases at V and 2 bases at J, with 11 bases in the middle. The CDR3 runs 16 residues. Germline CDR1 and CDR2: SQVTM and ANQGSEA. CDR3 region: CSVEDSQLPGANVLTF. The CDR3 DNA is TGCAGCGTTGAAGATAGTCAACTCCCTGGGGCCAACGTCCTGACTTTC.

This clonotype was observed at least ten times. This chain connects TRBV6-5 to TRBJ1-2, with TRBD1 as a possible D gene (5 bases). The CDR3 consists of 12 residues. Looked up from germline, CDR1 is MNHEY and CDR2 is SVGAGI. V shed 8 bases and J shed 7 bases, with 14 bases lying between them. CDR3 nucleotides: TGTGCCAGCTGGTCGGGGGTCGCTGGCTACACCTTC. Protein: CASWSGVAGYTF.

This clonotype was seen at least ten times. The CDR3 region has the DNA TGTGCCAGCAGTTATTTCAGGGCAGATACGCAGTATTTT. Protein sequence: CASSYFRADTQYF. J is TRBJ2-3 and V is TRBV6-5; perhaps TRBD1 as D (5 bases). The CDR3 is 13 amino acids. Germline lookup yields CDR1 MNHEY and CDR2 SVGAGI. With 3 bases removed from V and 4 bases from J, the gap between germline ends came to 8 bases.

In this sample, this clonotype turned up a few times. The chain employs TRBV5-4 and TRBJ2-7; 9 nucleotides match TRBD2. CDR3 length: 14 residues. V was pared by 7 bases and J by 2 bases, with 7 bases of the junction left unmatched. Germline CDR1 and CDR2: SGHNT and YYREEE (reference sequence). For the CDR3, the DNA is TGTGCCAGCCAGGAGGGACTAGCCACCTACGAGCAGTACTTC. Its translation is CASQEGLATYEQYF.

This clonotype was counted ten times or more. The chain carries TRBV27 and TRBJ2-1; 10 nucleotides line up with TRBD2. The germline gives CDR1 MNHEY, CDR2 SMNVEV (reference sequence). After removal of 5 bases from V and 7 bases from J, the junction contained 5 bases not matched to a gene. This CDR3 is 14 amino acids long. DNA for the CDR3: TGTGCCAGCAGTCGAGCGGGAGGGCATAATGAGCAGTTCTTC. Translated, it gives CASSRAGGHNEQFF.

The sample holds many counts of this clonotype. The chain combines TRBV3-1 with TRBJ1-2; D is unresolved. In germline, CDR1 is LGHDT, CDR2 YNNKEL (reference sequence). V gave up 0 bases and J gave up 3 bases, with 14 bases separating them. CDR3 size: 16 residues. The CDR3: CASSQELREMDYGYTF. The CDR3, as DNA: TGTGCCAGCAGCCAAGAACTAAGGGAGATGGACTATGGCTACACCTTC.

Ten or more counts support this clonotype. V usage is TRBV6-2 or TRBV6-3 and J usage is TRBJ2-1; D is ambiguous. Germline lookup yields CDR1 MNHEY and CDR2 SVGEGT. The CDR3 extends over 15 amino acids. The germline V and J ends were trimmed by 0 bases and 8 bases, with 14 bases remaining between them. The DNA for the CDR3 is TGTGCCAGCAGTTACTCGACGGCTGGGTGGGATGAGCAGTTCTTC. It yields the protein CASSYSTAGWDEQFF.

The V and J genes are TRBV20-1 and TRBJ2-2, with D perhaps matching TRBD2 (6 bases). The CDR3 length is 17 residues. CDR1 is DFQATT, CDR2 SNEGSKA, per germline (reference sequence). The V end was cut by 6 bases, the J end by 3 bases, with 23 bases between. CDR3 nucleotides: TGCAGTGCAACCCTGGGACTGTCCCCCCGGGACACCGGGGAGCTGTTTTTT. Encoded protein: CSATLGLSPRDTGELFF.

V and J are TRBV5-4 and TRBJ2-7, with 8 bases aligning to TRBD2. The germline gives CDR1 SGHNT, CDR2 YYREEE (reference sequence). There are 18 residues in the CDR3. The junction had 14 bases not matched to a gene; V was cut back by 3 bases and J by 0 bases. The CDR3 sequence is CASSYETSLAGSSYEQYF. The CDR3 DNA reads as TGTGCCAGCAGCTATGAGACCTCCCTAGCGGGTAGCTCCTACGAGCAGTACTTC.